One and the same sample provided the 30 T cell receptor beta chains below, sequenced in a study of blood T cell repertoires in COVID-19. Method: immunoSEQ multiplex PCR; TCRdb's copy keeps in-frame clones and lacks some. Of about 210,000 clones listed, 90% are singletons. Material for sequencing was PBMCs or T cells enriched from blood (not recorded which). These receptors came from a young man who had recovered from COVID-19.

The chain carries TRBV2 and TRBJ1-1; weak D call: TRBD1 (6 bases). Per germline, CDR1 SNHLY and CDR2 FYNNEI. The V gene lost 6 bases and the J gene lost 2 bases, with 10 bases spanning the gap. The CDR3 loop spans 13 amino acids. The CDR3 spells CASSRQVNTEAFF. CDR3 DNA sequence: TGTGCCAGCAGCCGACAGGTCAACACTGAAGCTTTCTTT.

This chain links TRBV10-2 with TRBJ1-2; D uncertain. The CDR3 has 14 amino acids. V was cut by 1 base and J by 2 bases, with 8 bases left in between. Germline loops: CDR1 WSHSY, CDR2 SAAADI. CDR3 DNA sequence: TGCGCCAGCAGTGAGTACAGCCTGAACTATGGCTACACCTTC. This sequence encodes CASSEYSLNYGYTF.

V usage is TRBV10-3 and J usage is TRBJ2-2; possibly TRBD1 for D (5 bases). This CDR3 has 15 residues. Trimming cost V 0 bases and J 2 bases, with 7 bases left between them. The germline CDR1 and CDR2 sequences are ENHRY and SYGVKD. CDR3 protein: CAISESGHNTGELFF. DNA of the CDR3: TGTGCCATCAGTGAGTCCGGACACAACACCGGGGAGCTGTTTTTT.

The chain joins TRBV2 to TRBJ2-6; D uncertain. The length of the CDR3 is 15 residues. V dropped 8 bases and J dropped 0 bases, with 11 bases sitting between them. CDR1 and CDR2 (germline): SNHLY, FYNNEI. The CDR3 region has the DNA TGTGCCAGCCAGACCGGCGGCTCTGGGGCCAACGTCCTGACTTTC. This translates into CASQTGGSGANVLTF.

The V call is TRBV19, the J call TRBJ2-1; the match to TRBD2 covers 15 bases. The ends lost 8 bases at V and 4 bases at J; junction bases unmatched: 6. Germline CDR1 reads LNHDA; CDR2 reads SQIVND (reference sequence). This CDR3 is built from 16 residues. This CDR3 reads CASGTSGGPFYNEQFF. The CDR3 nucleotides read TGTGCCAGTGGGACTAGCGGGGGGCCTTTTTACAATGAGCAGTTCTTC.

This chain links TRBV6-5 with TRBJ1-5; possibly TRBD1 for D (5 bases). This CDR3 has 13 residues. V lost 6 bases and J 4 bases, leaving 10 bases between the germline ends. CDR1 and CDR2 from the germline V gene are MNHEY and SVGAGI. CDR3 in amino acids: CASRITGNQPQHF. The DNA of the CDR3 is TGTGCCAGCAGAATAACAGGTAATCAGCCCCAGCATTTT.

This clone was recorded only once. A read error is possible here, since a much larger clone lies one base away. Other DNA sequences in the sample encode the same CDR3. The chain couples TRBV13 to TRBJ2-7, with 9 bases matching TRBD1. This CDR3 contains 14 residues. The germline V gene encodes CDR1 PRHDT and CDR2 FYEKMQ (reference sequence). The CDR3 protein is CASSFGQGIYEQYF. The CDR3 bases are TGCGCCAGCAGCTTTGGACAGGGGATTTACGAGCAGTACTTC.

The chain carries TRBV24-1 and TRBJ2-5; D is perhaps TRBD2 (6 bases). Germline assignment: CDR1 KGHDR and CDR2 SFDVKD. The V end lost 5 bases, the J end lost 2 bases, and 14 bases lay between the germline ends. This CDR3 comprises 15 residues. For the CDR3, the DNA is TGTGCCACCAGTGTTTTTGCGGGACCTCAAGAGACCCAGTACTTC. It encodes CATSVFAGPQETQYF.

The rearrangement links TRBV30 to TRBJ2-1; a weak D match, TRBD1 (5 bases). The CDR3 is made up of 15 amino acids. V was shortened by 0 bases and J by 6 bases, with 15 bases between the two germline ends. CDR1 is GTSNPN and CDR2 is SVGIG in the germline V gene (reference sequence). This CDR3 reads CAWSVQGNKINEQFF. The CDR3 region has the DNA TGTGCCTGGAGTGTTCAGGGAAACAAAATCAATGAGCAGTTCTTC. Looking up the rest from reference TRBV30 and TRBJ2-1 gives the full variable domain: SQTIHQWPATLVQPVGSPLSLECTVEGTSNPNLYWYRQAAGRGLQLLFYSVGIGQISSEVPQNLSASRPQDRQFILSSKKLLLSDSGFYLCAWSVQGNKINEQFFGPGTRLTVL.

The chain is built from TRBV2 and TRBJ2-2, with 8 bases aligning to TRBD1. The CDR3 has 14 amino acids. CDR1 and CDR2 from the germline V gene are SNHLY and FYNNEI. V lost 6 bases, J lost 4 bases, and 4 bases stayed unmatched. The CDR3, as DNA: TGTGCCAGCAGCCGGGACAGGCTCACCGGGGAGCTGTTTTTT. Translation gives CASSRDRLTGELFF.

The chain has TRBV2 and TRBJ1-1; the match to TRBD1 covers 9 bases. The germline V gene has CDR1 SNHLY and CDR2 FYNNEI. Trimming removed 1 base from V and 1 base from J; junction bases left unmatched: 4. The CDR3 covers 16 residues. CDR3 sequence (DNA): TGTGCCAGCAGTGAAGTAGGGACAGGGTCGAACACTGAAGCTTTCTTT. It encodes CASSEVGTGSNTEAFF. Full variable domain (remainder filled in from reference TRBV2 and TRBJ1-1): EPEVTQTPSHQVTQMGQEVILRCVPISNHLYFYWYRQILGQKVEFLVSFYNNEISEKSEIFDDQFSVERPDGSNFTLKIRSTKLEDSAMYFCASSEVGTGSNTEAFFGQGTRLTVV.

The chain employs TRBV7-9 and TRBJ2-3, with 11 nucleotides matching TRBD2. From germline, CDR1 is SEHNR and CDR2 FQNEAQ (reference sequence). With 5 bases clipped from V and 7 bases from J, the junction kept 11 bases outside the gene matches. CDR3 length: 16 amino acids. The CDR3 sequence: CASSPDSGGATNTQYF. DNA of the CDR3: TGTGCCAGCAGCCCCGATAGCGGGGGGGCCACGAATACGCAGTATTTT.

The rearrangement links TRBV28 to TRBJ1-1; 9 bases line up with TRBD1. The CDR3 contains 17 residues. V was clipped by 4 bases and J by 3 bases; unmatched bases: 12. Germline V gene sequence: CDR1 MDHEN, CDR2 SYDVKM. The CDR3 DNA follows: TGTGCCAGCAGTTCATTTGGGGACAGGGTTCTATACACTGAAGCTTTCTTT. It encodes CASSSFGDRVLYTEAFF.

The gene calls are TRBV2 and TRBJ2-7; D is possibly TRBD2 (5 bases). Germline CDR1 and CDR2: SNHLY and FYNNEI. This CDR3 is 13 amino acids long. With 6 bases removed from V and 3 bases from J, the gap between germline ends came to 12 bases. This CDR3 reads CASRGRGNYEQYF. CDR3 DNA sequence: TGTGCCAGCAGGGGCCGAGGGAACTACGAGCAGTACTTC. The full variable domain, completed using reference TRBV2 and TRBJ2-7, is EPEVTQTPSHQVTQMGQEVILRCVPISNHLYFYWYRQILGQKVEFLVSFYNNEISEKSEIFDDQFSVERPDGSNFTLKIRSTKLEDSAMYFCASRGRGNYEQYFGPGTRLTVT.

This clone was detected many times. This rearrangement joins TRBV4-3 to TRBJ2-3, with 10 bases that match TRBD2. From germline, CDR1 is LGHNA and CDR2 YSLEER. The CDR3 length is 16 residues. Trimming removed 4 bases from V and 0 bases from J; junction bases left unmatched: 4. The CDR3 nucleotides are TGCGCCAGCAGCCGCAAACTAGCGGGAAGCACAGATACGCAGTATTTT. Translation: CASSRKLAGSTDTQYF.

The rearrangement uses TRBV29-1 and TRBJ2-5, with 7 bases identical to TRBD1. Germline CDR1 SQVTM, CDR2 ANQGSEA. J lost 2 bases, V lost 4 bases, and 1 base had no gene match. The CDR3 totals 12 residues. The CDR3 sequence: CSVAGGQETQYF. The CDR3 DNA is TGCAGCGTTGCAGGGGGACAAGAGACCCAGTACTTC. The complete variable domain, with remaining parts taken from reference TRBV29-1 and TRBJ2-5, reads SAVISQKPSRDICQRGTSLTIQCQVDSQVTMMFWYRQQPGQSLTLIATANQGSEATYESGFVIDKFPISRPNLTFSTLTVSNMSPEDSSIYLCSVAGGQETQYFGPGTRLLVL.

V gene TRBV11-3 combines with J gene TRBJ1-1; D may be TRBD1 (6 bases). This CDR3 comprises 14 residues. CDR1 and CDR2 (germline): SGHNT, YENEEA. The ends were cut back, 1 base at V and 4 bases at J, with 10 bases in the middle. The CDR3 nucleotides are TGTGCCAGCAGCTTAGCCCAGGGGAGCACTGAAGCTTTCTTT. It codes for CASSLAQGSTEAFF.

The chain uses TRBV12-3 or TRBV12-4 and TRBJ1-1; the D gene is possibly TRBD1 (5 bases). V was pared by 3 bases and J by 1 base, with 6 bases between. The CDR3 has 13 residues. The DNA of the CDR3 is TGTGCCAGCAGTTTCCAGGGGAACACTGAAGCTTTCTTT. Amino acid sequence: CASSFQGNTEAFF.

The chain uses TRBV19 and TRBJ2-7; no reliable D call. CDR3 length: 14 residues. V was pared by 1 base and J by 1 base, with 8 bases between. CDR1 is LNHDA, CDR2 SQIVND, per germline (reference sequence). CDR3 amino acids: CASSIVLTSYEQYF. DNA for the CDR3: TGTGCCAGTAGTATAGTACTAACATCCTACGAGCAGTACTTC.

J is TRBJ2-7 and V is TRBV6-5; TRBD1 is a possible D gene (6 bases). V was trimmed by 5 bases and J by 4 bases, leaving 9 bases between them. This CDR3 region has 12 residues. The V gene's germline CDR1 is MNHEY and CDR2 SVGAGI. This chain's CDR3 is CASSTGQYEQYF. CDR3 nucleotide sequence: TGTGCCAGCAGTACCGGACAGTACGAGCAGTACTTC.

This chain links TRBV28 with TRBJ1-1, with 12 bases aligning to TRBD1. This CDR3 spans 14 amino acids. The V gene end was trimmed by 4 bases and the J gene end by 4 bases; junction bases not matched to a gene: 1. Germline lookup yields CDR1 MDHEN and CDR2 SYDVKM. CDR3 region: CASSWGQGATEAFF. CDR3 sequence (DNA): TGTGCCAGCAGTTGGGGACAGGGGGCCACTGAAGCTTTCTTT.

The rearrangement joins TRBV28 to TRBJ1-5, with D maybe TRBD1 (5 bases). Germline V gene data show CDR1 as MDHEN and CDR2 as SYDVKM. This CDR3 spans 16 amino acids. V was trimmed by 8 bases and J by 1 base, leaving 18 bases between them. CDR3 protein: CASRTETVGSNQPQHF. In nucleotides, the CDR3 is TGTGCCAGCCGGACCGAGACAGTGGGGAGCAATCAGCCCCAGCATTTT.

The rearrangement joins TRBV28 to TRBJ2-5; TRBD2 agrees at 8 bases. With V trimmed by 4 bases and J by 4 bases, 8 bases remained unmatched. Germline CDR1 MDHEN, CDR2 SYDVKM. This CDR3 is built from 15 residues. CDR3 loop: CASSSPSGGGETQYF. CDR3 nucleotides: TGTGCCAGCAGTTCACCCTCGGGAGGGGGAGAGACCCAGTACTTC.

The rearrangement joins TRBV18 to TRBJ2-3, with 8 nucleotides matching TRBD1. After removal of 4 bases from V and 3 bases from J, the junction contained 9 bases not matched to a gene. CDR3 length: 16 residues. CDR1 KGHSH and CDR2 LQKENI come from the germline V gene. The CDR3 DNA sequence: TGTGCCAGCTCACGAGCCCGGGACAGGTCTACAGATACGCAGTATTTT. This sequence encodes CASSRARDRSTDTQYF.

The V and J genes are TRBV5-1 and TRBJ2-2; 9 positions match TRBD1. In germline, CDR1 is SGHRS, CDR2 YFSETQ. Trimming cost V 3 bases and J 5 bases; bases outside gene matches: 8. This CDR3 contains 16 residues. CDR3 sequence reads: CASSSRDRVETGELFF. The CDR3 bases are TGCGCCAGCAGCTCCCGGGACAGGGTAGAGACCGGGGAGCTGTTTTTT. The complete variable domain, with remaining parts taken from reference TRBV5-1 and TRBJ2-2, reads KAGVTQTPRYLIKTRGQQVTLSCSPISGHRSVSWYQQTPGQGLQFLFEYFSETQRNKGNFPGRFSGRQFSNSRSEMNVSTLELGDSALYLCASSSRDRVETGELFFGEGSRLTVL.

The rearrangement links TRBV5-1 to TRBJ2-5, with TRBD1 as a possible D gene (5 bases). The CDR3 is 16 residues long. Germline V gives CDR1 SGHRS, CDR2 YFSETQ. With 0 bases removed from V and 4 bases from J, the gap between germline ends came to 16 bases. For the CDR3, the DNA is TGCGCCAGCAGCTTGGCCCTAAACCAAGGGGTAGAGACCCAGTACTTC. Translation gives CASSLALNQGVETQYF.

The genes are TRBV5-4 and TRBJ2-3; D is unclear. V was pared by 4 bases and J by 0 bases, with 12 bases between. This CDR3 contains 15 residues. Germline V gene data show CDR1 as SGHNT and CDR2 as YYREEE (reference sequence). The CDR3 loop is CASSPSSASTDTQYF. The CDR3 DNA is TGTGCCAGCAGCCCAAGTAGTGCCAGCACAGATACGCAGTATTTT.

This chain connects TRBV19 to TRBJ2-2; D perhaps matches TRBD2 (5 bases). Germline V gene sequence: CDR1 LNHDA, CDR2 SQIVND (reference sequence). The CDR3 is 12 amino acids. V was clipped by 3 bases and J by 6 bases, with 5 bases between them. The CDR3 bases are TGTGCCAGTAGTATGAGGGCCGGGGAGCTGTTTTTT. Translating gives CASSMRAGELFF.

This rearrangement joins TRBV15 to TRBJ2-3, with D maybe TRBD2 (5 bases). The germline CDR1 and CDR2 sequences are LNHNV and YYDKDF (reference sequence). Trimming cost V 5 bases and J 1 base, with 13 bases left between them. The CDR3 sequence is 15 residues long. CDR3 loop: CATSGELSGTDTQYF. CDR3 DNA sequence: TGTGCCACCAGCGGGGAGTTGAGCGGCACAGATACGCAGTATTTT.

V is TRBV12-3 or TRBV12-4 and J is TRBJ1-4; D possibly corresponds to TRBD1 (6 bases). The CDR3 extends over 13 amino acids. Trimming removed 5 bases from V and 8 bases from J, with 12 bases in between. The CDR3 loop is CASSTGSFEKLFF. The CDR3, as DNA: TGTGCCAGCAGTACAGGGTCATTCGAAAAACTGTTTTTT.